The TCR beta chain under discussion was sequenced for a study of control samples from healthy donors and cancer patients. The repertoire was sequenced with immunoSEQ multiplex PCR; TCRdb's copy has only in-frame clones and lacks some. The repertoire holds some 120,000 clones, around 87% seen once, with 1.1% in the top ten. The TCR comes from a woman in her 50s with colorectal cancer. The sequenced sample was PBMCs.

As DNA, the CDR3 is TGTGCCAGCAGCAGGGGTGTGAACACTGAAGCTTTCTTT. Residues: CASSRGVNTEAFF. The rearrangement joins TRBV12-3 or TRBV12-4 to TRBJ1-1, with D perhaps matching TRBD1 (6 bases). This CDR3 has 13 amino acids. V lost 6 bases, J lost 0 bases, and 8 bases lay in between.